This entry concerns a single TCR beta chain. The J segment lost 0 bases and the V segment lost 4 bases, leaving 6 bases of the junction unmatched. Germline-derived CDR1 and CDR2 are SNHLY and FYNNEI. The CDR3 is 17 residues long. This sample was taken from a study of blood T cell repertoires in COVID-19. On the study more broadly: Nucleic acid was either cDNA or gDNA, and it came from T cells, B-cell-depleted T cells, or PBMCs.

Seattle's enrolled individuals joined amid active infection and were then monitored longitudinally. As handled by the study authors: Reference gene primers were amplified, and this amplification served to estimate nucleated cell counts. Here immunoSEQ multiplex PCR was the method, and the copy in TCRdb shows in-frame clones only, minus some. The V and J calls and clone size were taken over from that table, and D and trimming were inferred from the DNA. The sample yields fewer than 200,000 clones, just under 85% seen once. The V and J genes are TRBV2 and TRBJ1-4, with 9 bases fitting TRBD1. Source material: peripheral blood. The receptor comes from a woman older than 75 with COVID-19, enrolled during active disease. The CDR3 DNA is TGTGCCAGCAGTGTGGGGACAGGGTTGGCAACTAATGAAAAACTGTTTTTT. Residues: CASSVGTGLATNEKLFF.